This TCR beta chain was recovered during a study of blood T cells in healthy people across ages. Whole-study results and caveats: More naive CD4+ cells and higher diversity were found in long-lived than in aged donors.

The use of a sample-barcoded 5' primer and a J-beta primer mix characterized a second PCR of 7 to 11 cycles. Each CDR3 protein gets one entry after TCRdb re-called the 5' RACE reads with MiXCR. This sample has a few hundred thousand distinct CDR3 sequences, with around 29% found just once. No fewer than 5.5 micrograms of total RNA were isolated from every sample. In this sample, this clonotype turned up a few times. Its antigen is not known. Between the trimmed V and J ends, which lost 6 bases and 2 bases, there was a span of 13 bases. CDR1 is SQVTM and CDR2 is ANQGSEA in the germline V gene. The CDR3 consists of 13 residues.

This clonotype originated in a woman in her 70s in good health. The sample consisted of blood. The gene calls are TRBV29-1 and TRBJ1-1; D gene unclear. Here the CDR3 reads CSVRHGDNTEAFF. In DNA, the CDR3 is TGCAGCGTACGACACGGGGATAACACTGAAGCTTTCTTT.